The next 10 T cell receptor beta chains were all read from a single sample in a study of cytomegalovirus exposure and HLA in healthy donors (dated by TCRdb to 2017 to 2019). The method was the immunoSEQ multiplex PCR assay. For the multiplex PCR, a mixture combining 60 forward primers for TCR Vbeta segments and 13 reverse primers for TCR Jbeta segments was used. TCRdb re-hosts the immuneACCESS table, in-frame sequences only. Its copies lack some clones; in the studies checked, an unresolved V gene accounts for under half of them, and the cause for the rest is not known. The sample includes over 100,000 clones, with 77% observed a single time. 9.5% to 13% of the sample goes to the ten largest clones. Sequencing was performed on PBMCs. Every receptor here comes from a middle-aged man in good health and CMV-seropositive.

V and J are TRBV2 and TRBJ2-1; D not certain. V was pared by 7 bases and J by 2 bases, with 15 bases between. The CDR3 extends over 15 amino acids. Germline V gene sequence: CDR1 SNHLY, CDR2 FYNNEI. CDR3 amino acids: CASKEYSWPYNEQFF. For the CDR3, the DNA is TGTGCCAGCAAGGAATATAGCTGGCCCTACAATGAGCAGTTCTTC.

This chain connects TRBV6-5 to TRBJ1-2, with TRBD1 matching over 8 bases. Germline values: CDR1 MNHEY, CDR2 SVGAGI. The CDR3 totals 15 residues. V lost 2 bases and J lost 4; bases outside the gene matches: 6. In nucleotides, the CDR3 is TGTGCCAGCAGTTACGATACGGGACAGGTCTATGGCTACACCTTC. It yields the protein CASSYDTGQVYGYTF.

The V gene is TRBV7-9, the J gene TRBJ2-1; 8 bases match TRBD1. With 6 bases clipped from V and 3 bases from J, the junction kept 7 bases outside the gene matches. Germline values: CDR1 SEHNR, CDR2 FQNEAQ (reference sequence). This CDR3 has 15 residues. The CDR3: CASSADRVYYNEQFF. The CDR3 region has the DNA TGTGCCAGCAGTGCGGACAGGGTATACTACAATGAGCAGTTCTTC.

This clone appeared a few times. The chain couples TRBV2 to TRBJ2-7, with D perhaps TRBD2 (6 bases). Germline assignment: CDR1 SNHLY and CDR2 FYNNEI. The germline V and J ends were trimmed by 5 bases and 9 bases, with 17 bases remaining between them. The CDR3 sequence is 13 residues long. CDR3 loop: CASSRTYRLGQYF. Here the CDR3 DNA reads TGTGCCAGCAGTCGGACATACCGACTAGGGCAGTACTTC. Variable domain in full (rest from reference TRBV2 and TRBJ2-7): EPEVTQTPSHQVTQMGQEVILRCVPISNHLYFYWYRQILGQKVEFLVSFYNNEISEKSEIFDDQFSVERPDGSNFTLKIRSTKLEDSAMYFCASSRTYRLGQYFGPGTRLTVT.

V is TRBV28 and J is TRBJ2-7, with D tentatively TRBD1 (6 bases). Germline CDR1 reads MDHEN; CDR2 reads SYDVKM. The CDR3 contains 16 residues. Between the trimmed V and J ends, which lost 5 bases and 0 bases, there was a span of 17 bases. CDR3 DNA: TGTGCCAGCAGTCCTCGTTTGGGGACACCCTCCTACGAGCAGTACTTC. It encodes CASSPRLGTPSYEQYF.

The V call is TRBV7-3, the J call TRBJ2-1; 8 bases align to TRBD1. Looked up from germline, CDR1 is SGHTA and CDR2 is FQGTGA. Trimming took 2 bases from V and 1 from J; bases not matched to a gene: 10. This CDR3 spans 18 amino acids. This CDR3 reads CASSLGWGTGSSYNEQFF. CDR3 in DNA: TGTGCCAGCAGCTTAGGGTGGGGGACAGGTTCTTCCTACAATGAGCAGTTCTTC.

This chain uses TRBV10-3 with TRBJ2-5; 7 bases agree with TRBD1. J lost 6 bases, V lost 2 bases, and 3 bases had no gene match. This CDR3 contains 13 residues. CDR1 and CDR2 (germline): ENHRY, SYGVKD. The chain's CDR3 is CAISEDRVQTQYF. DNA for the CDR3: TGTGCCATCAGTGAGGACAGGGTCCAGACCCAGTACTTC.

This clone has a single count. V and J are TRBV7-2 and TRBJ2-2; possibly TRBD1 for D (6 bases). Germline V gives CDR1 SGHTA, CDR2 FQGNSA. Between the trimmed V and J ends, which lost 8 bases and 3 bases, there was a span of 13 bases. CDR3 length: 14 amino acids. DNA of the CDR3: TGTGCCAGCGGTACAGGGCTGGACACCGGGGAGCTGTTTTTT. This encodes CASGTGLDTGELFF.

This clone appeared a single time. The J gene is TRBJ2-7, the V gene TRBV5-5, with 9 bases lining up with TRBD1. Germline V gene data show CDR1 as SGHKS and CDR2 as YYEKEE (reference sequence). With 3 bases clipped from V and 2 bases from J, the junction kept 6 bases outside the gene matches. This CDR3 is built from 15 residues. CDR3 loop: CASSWPGTGTYEQYF. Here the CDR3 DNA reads TGTGCCAGCAGCTGGCCCGGGACAGGGACCTACGAGCAGTACTTC.

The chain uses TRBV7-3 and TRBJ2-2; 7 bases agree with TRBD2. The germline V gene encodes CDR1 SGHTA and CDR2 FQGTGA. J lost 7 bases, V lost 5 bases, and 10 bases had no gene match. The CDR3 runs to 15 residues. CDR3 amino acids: CASSNTGTINGELFF. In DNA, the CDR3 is TGTGCCAGCAGCAACACCGGGACTATCAACGGGGAGCTGTTTTTT.